What follows are 9 T cell receptor beta chains derived from one specimen sequenced in a study of blood T cells in healthy people across ages. A sample-barcoded 5' primer and a J-beta primer mix were used in a second PCR of roughly 6 to 11 cycles. TCRdb re-analysed the 5' RACE reads in MiXCR, keeping a single row per CDR3 protein. The sample lists roughly 860,000 distinct CDR3 sequences, 55% to 65% seen once, with around a quarter in the top ten. Sequencing input: blood. The receptors derive from a young man in good health.

The chain combines TRBV2 with TRBJ2-3; 8 bases agree with TRBD2. The germline CDR1 and CDR2 sequences are SNHLY and FYNNEI. The CDR3 is 15 residues long. V shed 1 base, J shed 4 bases, and the junction held 4 bases outside the gene matches. CDR3: CASSEGGGTADTQYF. CDR3 DNA: TGTGCCAGCAGTGAAGGCGGGGGGACTGCAGATACGCAGTATTTT.

The chain couples TRBV29-1 to TRBJ2-7; TRBD1 might be the D (5 bases). The V and J ends lost 0 bases and 3 bases respectively, with 18 bases between them. The germline V gene encodes CDR1 SQVTM and CDR2 ANQGSEA. CDR3 size: 16 residues. For the CDR3, the DNA is TGCAGCGTTGAAGATCGGGCAGGGCCGGCTCACTACGAGCAGTACTTC. This encodes CSVEDRAGPAHYEQYF.

This clonotype was found once. The rearrangement uses TRBV7-2 and TRBJ1-6; no firm D call. Trimming left V 1 base short and J 8 bases short, with 18 bases between. CDR3 size: 17 residues. Per germline, CDR1 SGHTA and CDR2 FQGNSA. CDR3: CASSLGVLPSHDSPLHF. In DNA, the CDR3 is TGTGCCAGCAGCTTAGGGGTTCTTCCATCACACGATTCACCCCTCCACTTT.

V usage is TRBV2 and J usage is TRBJ1-6; 7 nucleotides agree with TRBD1. This CDR3 spans 17 amino acids. Per the germline V gene, CDR1 is SNHLY and CDR2 is FYNNEI. Trimming at V came to 8 bases and at J to 0 bases, leaving 10 bases not matched to a gene. CDR3 in DNA: TGTGCCAGCGACACAGGGGCCCAAGGCTCCTATAATTCACCCCTCCACTTT. Its protein is CASDTGAQGSYNSPLHF.

The chain carries TRBV5-6 and TRBJ2-1, with 9 bases fitting TRBD2. Germline V gene lookup returns CDR1 SGHDT and CDR2 YYEEEE. Germline trimming cut 0 bases from V and 12 bases from J; bases unmatched to any gene: 16. The CDR3 runs to 17 residues. DNA of the CDR3: TGTGCCAGCAGCTTGGGGCGGCTAGCGGGGCCAAGGATCGGGCAGTTCTTC. It encodes CASSLGRLAGPRIGQFF.

In its sample, this clonotype was seen a few times. The V and J genes are TRBV15 and TRBJ2-4, with a weak D call TRBD1 (6 bases). The V and J ends lost 0 bases and 3 bases respectively, with 6 bases between them. Germline V gene lookup returns CDR1 LNHNV and CDR2 YYDKDF (reference sequence). The CDR3 is made up of 14 amino acids. CDR3 protein: CATSRDRGKNIQYF. As DNA, the CDR3 is TGTGCCACCAGCAGAGACAGGGGCAAAAACATTCAGTACTTC.

This sequence joins TRBV5-1 and TRBJ2-7, with TRBD2 as a possible D gene (6 bases). V was cut by 2 bases and J by 1 base, with 13 bases left in between. This CDR3 region has 15 residues. Germline V gene lookup returns CDR1 SGHRS and CDR2 YFSETQ. Here the CDR3 reads CASSFGGTESYEQYF. CDR3 DNA sequence: TGCGCCAGCAGCTTCGGAGGGACCGAATCCTACGAGCAGTACTTC.

The CDR3 reads CSARTTGGAKNIQYF. DNA of the CDR3: TGCAGTGCTAGGACGACTGGGGGTGCCAAAAACATTCAGTACTTC. This chain joins TRBV20-1 and TRBJ2-4; D tentatively fits TRBD1 or TRBD2 (5 bases each). The germline V and J ends were trimmed by 3 bases and 1 base, with 13 bases remaining between them. Germline values: CDR1 DFQATT, CDR2 SNEGSKA (reference sequence). The CDR3 runs to 15 residues.

This clonotype was observed once. V and J are TRBV25-1 and TRBJ2-4; D call uncertain. TRBJ2-7 matches the DNA end more closely, so the J call is doubtful. This CDR3 comprises 13 residues. Germline lookup yields CDR1 MGHDK and CDR2 SYGVNS. The CDR3 sequence: CASTLKMGDEQYF. CDR3 in DNA: TGTGCCAGCACCCTTAAAATGGGTGACGAGCAGTACTTC.